This T cell receptor beta chain was sequenced during a study of breast tumors, draining lymph nodes, adjacent tissues. This clonotype was seen ten or more times. From the multiplex PCR reads, TCRdb called clonotypes with MiXCR, one entry per CDR3 protein. The sample includes about 180,000 distinct CDR3 sequences, approximately 30% of them seen just once. Axillary draining lymph nodes of breast cancer patients supplied the node samples. The ends lost 10 bases at V and 8 bases at J; junction bases unmatched: 14. This CDR3 region has 14 residues. The receptor was isolated from a female donor with breast cancer. Some clones in this sample may be carry-over from other donors' samples. J is TRBJ2-1 and V is TRBV12-3 or TRBV12-4; 7 nucleotides line up with TRBD1. The sequenced material came from axillary lymph node tissue. The CDR3 loop reads CATTGQLLSDEQFF. CDR3 nucleotide sequence: TGTGCCACCACGGGACAGCTTTTATCCGATGAGCAGTTCTTC.